The sequence of this T cell receptor (beta chain) was determined in a study of T-cell memory formation after mild COVID-19. Study-wide results and caveats: Within pre-infection memory, some responding clones were found, suggesting cross-reactive memory joined. Clones that contracted from day 15 to 85 were balanced CD4/CD8, while later expanders leaned CD4+.

This clonotype was observed a few times. Its antigen is unknown. The V and J ends lost 4 bases and 6 bases respectively, with 13 bases between them. The length of the CDR3 is 14 residues. Germline CDR1 and CDR2: SGHKS and YYEKEE (reference sequence). TCRdb re-called the 5' RACE reads with MiXCR, one entry per CDR3 protein. The sample has 180,000 or so distinct CDR3 sequences, under 14% seen once. The sequence came from a young man who had mild COVID-19 (a few samples of this study predate the infection). Cell type and time point are not known. The V call is TRBV5-5, the J call TRBJ2-2; tentatively, D is TRBD1 or TRBD2 (5 bases each). The sequenced material came from PBMCs or a T cell subset sorted from them (not recorded which). CDR3 amino acids: CASSILWGSGELFF. In DNA, the CDR3 is TGTGCCAGCAGCATCCTATGGGGGTCCGGGGAGCTGTTTTTT.